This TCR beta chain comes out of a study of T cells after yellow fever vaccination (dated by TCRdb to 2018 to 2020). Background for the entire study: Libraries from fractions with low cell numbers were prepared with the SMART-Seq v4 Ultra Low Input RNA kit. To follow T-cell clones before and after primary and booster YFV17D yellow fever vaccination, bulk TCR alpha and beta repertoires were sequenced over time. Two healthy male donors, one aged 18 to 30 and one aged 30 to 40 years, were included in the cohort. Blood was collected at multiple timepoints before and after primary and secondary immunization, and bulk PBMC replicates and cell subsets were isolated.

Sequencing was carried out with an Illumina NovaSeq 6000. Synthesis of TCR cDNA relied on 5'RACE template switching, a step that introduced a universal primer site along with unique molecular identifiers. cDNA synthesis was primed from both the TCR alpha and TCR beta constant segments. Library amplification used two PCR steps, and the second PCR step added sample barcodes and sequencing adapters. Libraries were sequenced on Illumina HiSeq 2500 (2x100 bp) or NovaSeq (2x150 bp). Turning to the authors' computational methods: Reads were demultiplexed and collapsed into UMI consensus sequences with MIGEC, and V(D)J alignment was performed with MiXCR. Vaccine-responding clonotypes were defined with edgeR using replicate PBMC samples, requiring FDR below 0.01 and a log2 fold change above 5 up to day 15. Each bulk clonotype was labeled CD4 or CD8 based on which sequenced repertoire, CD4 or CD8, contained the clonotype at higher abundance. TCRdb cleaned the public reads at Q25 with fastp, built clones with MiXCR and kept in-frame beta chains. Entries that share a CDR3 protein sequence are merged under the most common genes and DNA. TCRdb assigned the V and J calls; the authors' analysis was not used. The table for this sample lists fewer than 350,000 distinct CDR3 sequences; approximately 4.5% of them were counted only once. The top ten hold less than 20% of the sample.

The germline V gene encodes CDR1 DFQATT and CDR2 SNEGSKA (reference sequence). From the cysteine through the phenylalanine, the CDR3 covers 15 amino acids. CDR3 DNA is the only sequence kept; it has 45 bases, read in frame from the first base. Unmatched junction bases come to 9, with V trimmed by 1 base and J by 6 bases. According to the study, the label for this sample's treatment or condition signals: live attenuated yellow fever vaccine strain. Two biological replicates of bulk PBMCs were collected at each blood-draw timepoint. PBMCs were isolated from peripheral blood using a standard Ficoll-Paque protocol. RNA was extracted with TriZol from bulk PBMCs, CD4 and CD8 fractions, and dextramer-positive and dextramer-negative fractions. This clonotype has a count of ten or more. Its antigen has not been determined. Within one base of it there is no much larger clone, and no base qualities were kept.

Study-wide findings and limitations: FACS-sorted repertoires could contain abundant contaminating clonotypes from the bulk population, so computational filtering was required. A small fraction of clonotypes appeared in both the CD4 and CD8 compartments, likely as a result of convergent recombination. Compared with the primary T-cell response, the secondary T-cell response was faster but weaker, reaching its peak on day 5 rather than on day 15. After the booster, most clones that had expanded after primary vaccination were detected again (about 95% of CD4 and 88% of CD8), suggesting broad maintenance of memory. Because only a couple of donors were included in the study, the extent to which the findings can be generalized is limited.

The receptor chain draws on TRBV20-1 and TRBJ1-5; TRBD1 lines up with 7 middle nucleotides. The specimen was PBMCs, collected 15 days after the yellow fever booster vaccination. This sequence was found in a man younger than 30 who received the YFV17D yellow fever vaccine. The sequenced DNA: TGCAGTGCTAGAGTAGGGGGCGCGTCGGGTCAGCCCCAGCATTTT. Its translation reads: CSARVGGASGQPQHF.